These 9 T cell receptor beta chains were sequenced from one sample in a study of CD4 T cells in relation to SARS-CoV-2 and coronaviruses. Profiling relied on immunoSEQ multiplex PCR, and the TCRdb table lists in-frame clones only, not all of them. The sample shows around 11,000 clones, around 83% of them seen only once. Before the COVID-19 pandemic, during about 2011-2019, CD4+ T cells were taken from unexposed donors. The cells were cultured for about 10 days before CD4+ T cells were isolated. Antigen specificity for these receptors is unknown. The sample comprised CD4+ T cells from PBMCs, cultured in vitro. All receptors come from a human donor in good health.

The chain combines TRBV7-2 with TRBJ2-3; 7 bases agree with TRBD2. V trimming: 0 bases; J trimming: 2 bases; junction bases outside the gene matches: 5. The CDR3 consists of 16 residues. Germline V gene lookup returns CDR1 SGHTA and CDR2 FQGNSA. The CDR3 is CASSLAGGTTTDTQYF. The CDR3 DNA reads as TGTGCCAGCAGCTTAGCGGGGGGGACTACCACAGATACGCAGTATTTT.

The genes are TRBV4-1 and TRBJ2-5; 12 nucleotides agree with TRBD2. The CDR3 contains 15 residues. The germline gives CDR1 MGHRA, CDR2 YSYEKL. The ends lost 4 bases at V and 5 bases at J; junction bases unmatched: 5. CDR3 amino acids: CASSRLAGGPETQYF. In nucleotides, the CDR3 is TGCGCCAGCAGCCGCCTAGCGGGAGGGCCGGAGACCCAGTACTTC.

The rearrangement uses TRBV27 and TRBJ1-6; TRBD1 agrees at 8 bases. With 4 bases clipped from V and 7 bases from J, the junction kept 12 bases outside the gene matches. The CDR3 is 17 amino acids. The germline gives CDR1 MNHEY, CDR2 SMNVEV (reference sequence). CDR3: CASSSTISSGGNSPLHF. The CDR3 DNA follows: TGTGCCAGCAGTTCGACTATCTCCTCAGGGGGCAATTCACCCCTCCACTTT.

The rearrangement joins TRBV27 to TRBJ2-1; D uncertain. The V end was cut by 1 base, the J end by 0 bases, with 7 bases between. Germline V gives CDR1 MNHEY, CDR2 SMNVEV (reference sequence). The CDR3 totals 15 residues. CDR3 nucleotide sequence: TGTGCCAGCAGTTTATTTCAGTCCTCCTACAATGAGCAGTTCTTC. Its translation is CASSLFQSSYNEQFF.

The chain uses TRBV27 and TRBJ2-7; D may be TRBD2 (5 bases). Germline V CDR1 and CDR2: MNHEY, SMNVEV (reference sequence). CDR3 length: 14 amino acids. The germline V and J ends were trimmed by 9 bases and 3 bases, with 18 bases remaining between them. CDR3 region: CASRPRLADYEQYF. In nucleotides, the CDR3 is TGTGCCAGTAGACCGCGCCTAGCCGACTACGAGCAGTACTTC.

V and J are TRBV27 and TRBJ1-5, with D uncertain. The CDR3 totals 13 residues. V was clipped by 3 bases and J by 5 bases, with 8 bases between them. Germline V gives CDR1 MNHEY, CDR2 SMNVEV (reference sequence). The CDR3 loop is CASSLSRDQPQHF. The CDR3 nucleotides read TGTGCCAGCAGTTTGTCGAGAGATCAGCCCCAGCATTTT.

The genes are TRBV25-1 and TRBJ1-2; 8 nucleotides match TRBD1. Germline V gene sequence: CDR1 MGHDK, CDR2 SYGVNS. Losses at the gene ends were 6 bases for V and 3 bases for J; bases not matched to a gene: 6. The CDR3 is 14 residues long. The CDR3 DNA reads TGTGCCAGCAGAGGACAGGGTTTGGACTATGGCTACACCTTC. Its protein product is CASRGQGLDYGYTF.

J is TRBJ1-1 and V is TRBV13; no definite D call. V was trimmed by 5 bases and J by 8 bases, leaving 15 bases between them. CDR1 is PRHDT, CDR2 FYEKMQ, per germline (reference sequence). This CDR3 region has 13 residues. CDR3: CASSPGVLPEAFF. Here the CDR3 DNA reads TGTGCCAGCAGCCCGGGAGTACTGCCCGAAGCTTTCTTT.

Written as DNA, the CDR3 is TGTGCCAGCTCACCGTCGGGGGGGAATTACGAGCAGTACTTC. As protein: CASSPSGGNYEQYF. The V gene is TRBV18, the J gene TRBJ2-7; the match to TRBD2 covers 8 bases. This CDR3 is 14 amino acids long. The V segment lost 3 bases and the J segment 4 bases; nucleotides outside the gene matches: 5. Germline V gene sequence: CDR1 KGHSH, CDR2 LQKENI.